This entry lists 12 T cell receptor beta chains sequenced from one sample in a study of T-cell memory formation after mild COVID-19. TCRdb re-derived calls from the 5' RACE reads in MiXCR, one entry per CDR3 protein. The sample shows around 400,000 distinct CDR3 sequences, more than 20% of them seen only once. Sequenced: PBMCs or a T cell subset sorted from them (not recorded which). The receptor source for this set is an adult woman who had mild COVID-19 (a few samples of this study predate the infection). Cell type and time point are not known.

J is TRBJ2-7 and V is TRBV28; D is undetermined. CDR3 length: 15 amino acids. CDR1 and CDR2 from the germline V gene are MDHEN and SYDVKM. The V and J ends lost 8 bases and 2 bases respectively, with 19 bases between them. The CDR3 loop reads CASSSPGINTYEQYF. The CDR3 region has the DNA TGTGCCAGCTCTTCTCCAGGAATAAACACCTACGAGCAGTACTTC.

The V and J genes are TRBV6-5 and TRBJ2-3; the D gene is possibly TRBD1 (6 bases). V shed 6 bases and J shed 2 bases, with 15 bases lying between them. This CDR3 is built from 15 residues. CDR1 is MNHEY, CDR2 SVGAGI, per germline. In nucleotides, the CDR3 is TGTGCCAGCAGCACCGGGACACAAAACACAGATACGCAGTATTTT. Translation: CASSTGTQNTDTQYF.

The chain couples TRBV20-1 to TRBJ2-2; D ambiguous. This CDR3 region has 12 residues. The V end lost 4 bases, the J end lost 8 bases, and 11 bases lay between the germline ends. In germline, CDR1 is DFQATT, CDR2 SNEGSKA (reference sequence). CDR3 DNA: TGCAGTGCTACCCACCGCCGTGGGGAGCTGTTTTTT. This encodes CSATHRRGELFF.

This clonotype was counted between two and nine times. The rearrangement joins TRBV14 to TRBJ1-1; 7 bases are shared with TRBD1. The CDR3 has 14 residues. The germline gives CDR1 SGHDN, CDR2 FVKESK. Trimming at V came to 4 bases and at J to 3 bases, leaving 5 bases not matched to a gene. Written as DNA, the CDR3 is TGTGCCAGCAGCCGCCTAGGGGGCTACACTGAAGCTTTCTTT. Translating it yields CASSRLGGYTEAFF.

This clonotype showed up just a few times. V gene TRBV24-1 combines with J gene TRBJ2-2; no clear D. Germline CDR1 is KGHDR and CDR2 is SFDVKD. With 4 bases removed from V and 6 bases from J, the gap between germline ends came to 14 bases. There are 15 residues in the CDR3. The CDR3 DNA reads TGTGCCACCAGTGACCCGATCCCTGGTCCCGGGGAGCTGTTTTTT. Translation: CATSDPIPGPGELFF.

The rearrangement joins TRBV5-1 to TRBJ2-3; the match to TRBD2 covers 8 bases. The germline V gene encodes CDR1 SGHRS and CDR2 YFSETQ. The junction had 8 bases not matched to a gene; V was cut back by 8 bases and J by 0 bases. The CDR3 loop spans 15 amino acids. The chain's CDR3 is CASINIAGSTDTQYF. CDR3 bases: TGCGCCAGTATTAACATAGCGGGAAGCACAGATACGCAGTATTTT.

This clonotype has more than one count but fewer than ten. The chain has TRBV19 and TRBJ1-2, with D possibly matching TRBD1 (5 bases). V lost 5 bases and J 4 bases, leaving 14 bases between the germline ends. Germline CDR1 reads LNHDA; CDR2 reads SQIVND (reference sequence). The CDR3 is 14 residues long. The CDR3 sequence is CASSQSGRVYGYTF. In nucleotides, the CDR3 is TGTGCCAGTAGTCAGTCGGGGCGCGTCTATGGCTACACCTTC.

The V and J genes are TRBV6-5 and TRBJ2-2; the D gene could be TRBD1 or TRBD2 (6 bases each). The V end was cut by 5 bases, the J end by 2 bases, with 24 bases between. In germline, CDR1 is MNHEY, CDR2 SVGAGI. The CDR3 has 19 amino acids. In DNA form, the CDR3 reads TGTGCCAGCAGTGACGTCCCCGCCTGGGGGGCCCACAACACCGGGGAGCTGTTTTTT. It codes for CASSDVPAWGAHNTGELFF.

This clonotype has just a few counts. This chain uses TRBV11-2 with TRBJ2-7, with TRBD1 identical over 9 bases. The CDR3 consists of 17 residues. Germline lookup yields CDR1 SGHAT and CDR2 FQNNGV. Trimming removed 1 base from V and 5 bases from J; junction bases left unmatched: 12. This CDR3 is CASSLVEGGTGIHEQYF. CDR3 DNA sequence: TGTGCCAGCAGCTTAGTAGAGGGCGGGACAGGGATCCACGAGCAGTACTTC.

Only a few counts were recorded for this clonotype. V and J are TRBV14 and TRBJ1-2, with D possibly being TRBD1 (5 bases). V was clipped by 6 bases and J by 3 bases, with 11 bases between them. The CDR3 covers 13 residues. Per the germline V gene, CDR1 is SGHDN and CDR2 is FVKESK. Written as DNA, the CDR3 is TGTGCCAGCAGGGGCAGGGACGACTATGGCTACACCTTC. It encodes CASRGRDDYGYTF.

The genes are TRBV3-1 and TRBJ1-5, with D unclear. Germline CDR1 LGHDT, CDR2 YNNKEL (reference sequence). Trimming stripped 4 bases from V and 0 bases from J, with 13 bases between. The CDR3 extends over 16 amino acids. CDR3 in amino acids: CASSPSGSYSNQPQHF. The CDR3, as DNA: TGTGCCAGCAGCCCCTCGGGCAGTTATAGCAATCAGCCCCAGCATTTT.

The count of this clonotype is one. The chain is built from TRBV29-1 and TRBJ2-7; D is perhaps TRBD1 (5 bases). V was shortened by 6 bases and J by 0 bases, with 6 bases between the two germline ends. The V gene's germline CDR1 is SQVTM and CDR2 ANQGSEA. The CDR3 contains 11 residues. The DNA of the CDR3 is TGCAGCGTCGACAGCTCCTACGAGCAGTACTTC. Protein sequence: CSVDSSYEQYF.